These 23 T cell receptor beta chains originate from one sample sequenced in a study of OX40 agonist ivuxolimab in advanced cancers. Sequencing was performed with immunoSEQ multiplex PCR; in TCRdb, only in-frame clones are kept and a portion is missing. The table lists 35,000 or so clones, roughly 72% of them singletons. Sequencing used CD4+ or CD8+ T cells sorted from blood, obtained in a trial of the OX40 agonist ivuxolimab. The origin of the receptors is an adult with an advanced solid tumor such as melanoma, head and neck, liver or kidney cancer.

J is TRBJ2-5 and V is TRBV5-1; TRBD1 is a possible D gene (5 bases). Germline lookup yields CDR1 SGHRS and CDR2 YFSETQ. Between the trimmed V and J ends, which lost 0 bases and 5 bases, there was a span of 5 bases. The CDR3 totals 12 residues. The DNA of the CDR3 is TGCGCCAGCAGCTTGGAGGGGGAGACCCAGTACTTC. Its protein product is CASSLEGETQYF.

The V gene is TRBV27, the J gene TRBJ2-2; 8 nucleotides align to TRBD1. Trimming removed 6 bases from V and 9 bases from J; junction bases left unmatched: 12. In germline, CDR1 is MNHEY, CDR2 SMNVEV (reference sequence). The CDR3 has 15 amino acids. The CDR3 protein is CASSSGTGSGWELFF. The CDR3 coding sequence is TGTGCCAGCAGCTCCGGGACAGGCAGCGGGTGGGAGCTGTTTTTT.

The chain employs TRBV14 and TRBJ2-7, with a tentative D call TRBD2 (6 bases). CDR3 length equals 13 residues. Germline CDR1 reads SGHDN; CDR2 reads FVKESK. The V gene lost 4 bases and the J gene lost 7 bases, with 14 bases spanning the gap. The CDR3 spells CASSRVDGGEQYV. DNA of the CDR3: TGTGCCAGCAGCCGGGTCGACGGGGGTGAGCAGTACGTC.

V and J are TRBV10-2 and TRBJ2-2, with 8 bases fitting TRBD1. The CDR3 loop spans 14 amino acids. Germline V gene sequence: CDR1 WSHSY, CDR2 SAAADI. V lost 6 bases to trimming and J lost 3 bases; unmatched junction nucleotides: 3. DNA of the CDR3: TGCGCCAGCAGGGACAGGGTCTACACCGGGGAGCTGTTTTTT. Protein sequence: CASRDRVYTGELFF.

This clone was counted only a few times. J is TRBJ1-2 and V is TRBV2, with D possibly matching TRBD1 (6 bases). CDR3 length: 14 amino acids. Between the trimmed V and J ends, which lost 1 base and 4 bases, there was a span of 10 bases. CDR1 and CDR2 (germline): SNHLY, FYNNEI. The CDR3 spells CASSEGGPIYGYTF. In nucleotides, the CDR3 is TGTGCCAGCAGTGAAGGGGGGCCAATCTATGGCTACACCTTC.

The V gene is TRBV2, the J gene TRBJ1-6; D possibly corresponds to TRBD1 (5 bases). CDR1 and CDR2 (germline): SNHLY, FYNNEI. Trimming shortened V by 2 bases and J by 9 bases, and 17 bases separated the two germline ends. CDR3 length equals 16 residues. Written as DNA, the CDR3 is TGTGCCAGCAGTGAACGGGCCACGGGGGGGAGTTCACCCCTCCACTTT. It specifies CASSERATGGSSPLHF.

This clone was detected only a few times. V is TRBV18 and J is TRBJ2-2, with D perhaps TRBD2 (5 bases). Trimming took 8 bases from V and 14 from J, leaving 15 bases between them. This CDR3 spans 11 amino acids. The V gene's germline CDR1 is KGHSH and CDR2 LQKENI. CDR3: CASGGPGILFF. The CDR3 DNA follows: TGTGCCAGCGGAGGCCCGGGGATTCTGTTTTTT. The full variable domain, in which reference TRBV18 and TRBJ2-2 provide the parts outside the CDR3, is NAGVMQNPRHLVRRRGQEARLRCSPMKGHSHVYWYRQLPEEGLKFMVYLQKENIIDESGMPKERFSAEFPKEGPSILRIQQVVRGDSAAYFCASGGPGILFFGEGSRLTVL.

This clone showed up many times. The J gene is TRBJ1-2, the V gene TRBV7-9; no reliable D call. Germline lookup yields CDR1 SEHNR and CDR2 FQNEAQ (reference sequence). The CDR3 extends over 13 amino acids. Trimming shortened V by 5 bases and J by 1 base, and 8 bases separated the two germline ends. CDR3 residues: CASSPNNNYGYTF. In DNA form, the CDR3 reads TGTGCCAGCAGCCCGAACAATAACTATGGCTACACCTTC.

The genes are TRBV5-1 and TRBJ2-5; D is perhaps TRBD1 or TRBD2 (6 bases each). The J call may be wrong; the DNA end is better matched by TRBJ2-7. Germline CDR1 reads SGHRS; CDR2 reads YFSETQ. The CDR3 covers 14 residues. The chain's CDR3 is CASSFGGNSYEQYF. For the CDR3, the DNA is TGCGCCAGCAGCTTCGGGGGCAACTCCTACGAGCAGTACTTC.

The V and J genes are TRBV21-1 and TRBJ2-7; the table calls TRBD2, which could not be checked here. TRBV21-1 is a known pseudogene. CDR3 size: 15 residues. Here the CDR3 reads CASGRSSGDSYEQYV. Here the CDR3 DNA reads TGTGCCAGCGGTAGAAGTAGCGGAGACTCCTACGAGCAGTACGTC.

This clone was counted a few times. The V call is TRBV6-1, the J call TRBJ2-5; 10 bases line up with TRBD2. Germline CDR1 reads MNHNS; CDR2 reads SASEGT. V lost 3 bases and J lost 7; bases outside the gene matches: 17. The CDR3 extends over 18 amino acids. The CDR3 loop reads CASSDVSSSGGPFRTQYF. Written as DNA, the CDR3 is TGTGCCAGCAGTGATGTCTCCTCTAGCGGGGGCCCCTTTAGGACCCAGTACTTC.

The V call is TRBV5-1, the J call TRBJ2-5; a weak D match, TRBD2 (5 bases). V was clipped by 5 bases and J by 3 bases, with 11 bases between them. There are 13 residues in the CDR3. The germline V gene has CDR1 SGHRS and CDR2 YFSETQ. The CDR3 sequence: CASSRTEKETQYF. The CDR3 DNA is TGCGCCAGCAGTAGGACTGAGAAAGAGACCCAGTACTTC.

This clone showed up just once. The chain has TRBV7-3 and TRBJ1-6, with D uncertain. V was pared by 5 bases and J by 6 bases, with 8 bases between. The CDR3 is 13 amino acids. CDR1 and CDR2 (germline): SGHTA, FQGTGA. The CDR3 DNA is TGTGCCAGCAGCCCAAGCCCTAATTCACCCCTCCACTTT. The encoded protein is CASSPSPNSPLHF.

The rearrangement joins TRBV7-2 to TRBJ1-1; perhaps TRBD1 as D (6 bases). This CDR3 comprises 15 residues. CDR1 SGHTA and CDR2 FQGNSA come from the germline V gene. Trimming removed 5 bases at V and 1 base at J, with 14 bases between. The CDR3 DNA is TGTGCCAGCAGCCGCAATACACAGGGGAACACTGAAGCTTTCTTT. Translated, it gives CASSRNTQGNTEAFF.

V and J are TRBV5-1 and TRBJ1-3; no firm D call. The CDR3 covers 16 residues. The germline gives CDR1 SGHRS, CDR2 YFSETQ. Between the trimmed V and J ends, which lost 1 base and 0 bases, there was a span of 11 bases. The CDR3 coding sequence is TGCGCCAGCAGCTTGAATCCCCCGGGCTCTGGAAACACCATATATTTT. It translates to CASSLNPPGSGNTIYF.

This clone was detected only a few times. J is TRBJ2-2 and V is TRBV5-4, with D possibly TRBD2 on 6 matching bases. Germline lookup yields CDR1 SGHNT and CDR2 YYREEE (reference sequence). V shed 4 bases and J shed 4 bases, with 17 bases lying between them. The CDR3 consists of 16 residues. Here the CDR3 reads CASSTLEGSSTGELFF. The CDR3, as DNA: TGTGCCAGCAGCACCCTGGAGGGGTCCAGCACCGGGGAGCTGTTTTTT.

V and J are TRBV29-1 and TRBJ2-7; D gene unclear. Trimming took off 7 bases at V and 0 bases at J, with 13 bases between the two ends. Germline CDR1 reads SQVTM; CDR2 reads ANQGSEA. The CDR3 loop spans 13 amino acids. The CDR3 bases are TGCAGCGCCGGTGGGGTTAGCTCCTACGAGCAGTACTTC. Translation gives CSAGGVSSYEQYF.

This chain connects TRBV29-1 to TRBJ2-3; D is uncertain. The CDR3 length is 13 residues. Germline loops: CDR1 SQVTM, CDR2 ANQGSEA. Between the trimmed V and J ends, which lost 6 bases and 6 bases, there was a span of 16 bases. The CDR3: CSVEMGLVDTQYF. Here the CDR3 DNA reads TGCAGCGTGGAAATGGGTTTGGTCGATACGCAGTATTTT.

Only a few counts were recorded for this clone. The chain joins TRBV6-5 to TRBJ2-2; D may be TRBD1 (6 bases). The germline CDR1 and CDR2 sequences are MNHEY and SVGAGI. The V end was cut by 2 bases, the J end by 8 bases, with 18 bases between. This CDR3 is built from 16 residues. CDR3 protein: CASSYARPTGLGELFF. The CDR3 coding sequence is TGTGCCAGCAGTTACGCACGACCGACAGGTTTAGGGGAGCTGTTTTTT.

This chain links TRBV19 with TRBJ1-6, with a tentative D call TRBD1 (5 bases). Trimming stripped 9 bases from V and 1 base from J, with 16 bases between. Germline loops: CDR1 LNHDA, CDR2 SQIVND (reference sequence). CDR3 length equals 16 residues. The CDR3 DNA is TGTGCCAGCCAAGATGGAGGGGCGTCCTATAATTCACCCCTCCACTTT. Its translation is CASQDGGASYNSPLHF.

This chain connects TRBV29-1 to TRBJ2-5; maybe TRBD2 (6 bases). The CDR3 contains 12 residues. Trimming cost V 6 bases and J 2 bases, with 10 bases left between them. CDR1 is SQVTM and CDR2 is ANQGSEA in the germline V gene. The CDR3 here is CSVGLGQETQYF. The CDR3 DNA is TGCAGCGTGGGACTGGGACAAGAGACCCAGTACTTC.

V usage is TRBV4-1 and J usage is TRBJ2-3; no clear D. The CDR3 extends over 12 amino acids. The germline V and J ends were trimmed by 1 base and 4 bases, with 3 bases remaining between them. Germline CDR1 and CDR2: MGHRA and YSYEKL. CDR3 nucleotides: TGCGCCAGCAGCCAAGTCTCAGATACGCAGTATTTT. This translates into CASSQVSDTQYF.

The rearrangement joins TRBV7-9 to TRBJ1-2; 9 nucleotides line up with TRBD1. J gave up 7 bases and V 1 base, and 4 bases lay outside the gene matches. The CDR3 is 14 residues long. Germline loops: CDR1 SEHNR, CDR2 FQNEAQ (reference sequence). The CDR3 coding sequence is TGTGCCAGCAGCTTAGTCACAGGGGGCTTTGGCTACACCTTC. Encoded protein: CASSLVTGGFGYTF.